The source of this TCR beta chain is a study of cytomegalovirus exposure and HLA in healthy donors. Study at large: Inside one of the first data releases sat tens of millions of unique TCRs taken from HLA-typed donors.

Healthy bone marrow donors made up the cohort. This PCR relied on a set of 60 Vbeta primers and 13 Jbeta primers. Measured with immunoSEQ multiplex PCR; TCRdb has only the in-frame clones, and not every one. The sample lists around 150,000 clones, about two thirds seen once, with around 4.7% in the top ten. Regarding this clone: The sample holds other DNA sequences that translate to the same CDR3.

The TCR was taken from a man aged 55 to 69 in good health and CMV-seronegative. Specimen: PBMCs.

CDR3 bases: TGCAGCGTTGGCGACAGGGCATACGAGCAGTACTTC. Its protein product is CSVGDRAYEQYF. The rearrangement links TRBV29-1 to TRBJ2-7, with 7 bases aligning to TRBD1. V was clipped by 4 bases and J by 4 bases; unmatched bases: 4. CDR3 length: 12 amino acids. The germline V gene encodes CDR1 SQVTM and CDR2 ANQGSEA.